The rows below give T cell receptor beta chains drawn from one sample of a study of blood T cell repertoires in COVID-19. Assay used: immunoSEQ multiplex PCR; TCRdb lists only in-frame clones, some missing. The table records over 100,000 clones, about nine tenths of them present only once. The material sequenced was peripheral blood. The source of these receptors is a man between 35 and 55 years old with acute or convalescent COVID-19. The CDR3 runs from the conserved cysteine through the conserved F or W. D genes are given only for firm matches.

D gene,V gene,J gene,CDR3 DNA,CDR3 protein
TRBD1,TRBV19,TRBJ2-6,TGTGCCAGTAGTAATGGACAGGGATCAGGGGCCAACGTCCTGACTTTC,CASSNGQGSGANVLTF
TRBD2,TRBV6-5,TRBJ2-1,TGTGCCAGCAGTTACCATGCGGGAGGCAACAATGAGCAGTTCTTC,CASSYHAGGNNEQFF
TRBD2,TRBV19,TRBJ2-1,TGTGCCAGTAGTCCACTAGCGGGAGCCAATGAGCAGTTCTTC,CASSPLAGANEQFF
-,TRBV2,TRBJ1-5,TGTGCCAGCAGTGTACGCCAGATTAATCAGCCCCAGCATTTT,CASSVRQINQPQHF
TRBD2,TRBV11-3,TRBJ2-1,TGTGCCAGCAGCATACTAGCGGGGGGACCGCAGTTCTTC,CASSILAGGPQFF
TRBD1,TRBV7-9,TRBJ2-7,TGTGCCAGCAGCCCACAGGGGGCCTACGAGCAGTACTTC,CASSPQGAYEQYF
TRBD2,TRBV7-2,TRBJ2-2,TGTGCCAGCAGCTCCAGCGGGGGGGGTACCGGGGAGCTGTTTTTT,CASSSSGGGTGELFF
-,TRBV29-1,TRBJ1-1,TGCAGCGTATACTACACTGAAGCTTTCTTT,CSVYYTEAFF
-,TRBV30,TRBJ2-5,TGTGCCTGGAGTGTATTGGGGGCCCAAGAGACCCAGTACTTC,CAWSVLGAQETQYF
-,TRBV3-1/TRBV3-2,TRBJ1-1,TGTGCCAGCAGCCAAGGGGCGAACACTGAAGCTTTCTTT,CASSQGANTEAFF